What follows are 28 T cell receptor beta chains derived from one specimen sequenced in a study of T-cell reconstitution after alpha-beta-depleted transplantation in children. Library preparation (for TCRbeta) was performed with unique molecular identifiers. TCRdb reprocessed the PCR reads via MiXCR and lists one record per CDR3 protein. The sample records 120,000 to 150,000 distinct CDR3 sequences, around 10% being singletons. Specimen: PBMCs, mostly from graft donor cells, collected 180 days after TCRalphabeta/CD19-depleted stem cell transplant. The receptor source for this set is a female patient aged 2-9 years who had a stem cell transplant for congenital amegakaryocytic thrombocytopenia, so the T cells may come from the graft donor.

The chain has TRBV18 and TRBJ1-1; D remains unclear. Trimming cost V 2 bases and J 2 bases, with 15 bases left between them. Looked up from germline, CDR1 is KGHSH and CDR2 is LQKENI. The CDR3 extends over 16 amino acids. The CDR3 DNA reads TGTGCCAGCTCACCAAGGGCCCTAAGGCCAAACACTGAAGCTTTCTTT. This encodes CASSPRALRPNTEAFF.

The V and J genes are TRBV20-1 and TRBJ2-5, with D possibly called TRBD1 or TRBD2 (5 bases each). V lost 0 bases to trimming and J lost 5 bases, with 19 bases between them. Germline CDR1 DFQATT, CDR2 SNEGSKA (reference sequence). This CDR3 contains 16 residues. The DNA of the CDR3 is TGCAGTGCTAGAGATTCCCCGGGGCATATGCCTGAGACCCAGTACTTC. Amino acids: CSARDSPGHMPETQYF.

In this sample, this clonotype turned up many times. V and J are TRBV5-1 and TRBJ2-3; D gene unclear. The CDR3 is 14 amino acids. CDR1 and CDR2 from the germline V gene are SGHRS and YFSETQ. Deletions cut 0 bases from V and 5 bases from J, with 10 bases between. The CDR3 DNA follows: TGCGCCAGCAGCTTGGCGATAGGAATAGATACGCAGTATTTT. Translated, it gives CASSLAIGIDTQYF. The entire variable domain, with the rest obtained from reference TRBV5-1 and TRBJ2-3, is as follows: KAGVTQTPRYLIKTRGQQVTLSCSPISGHRSVSWYQQTPGQGLQFLFEYFSETQRNKGNFPGRFSGRQFSNSRSEMNVSTLELGDSALYLCASSLAIGIDTQYFGPGTRLTVL.

This clonotype was observed a few times. This chain links TRBV20-1 with TRBJ2-2; TRBD2 matches at 13 bases. Germline V gene sequence: CDR1 DFQATT, CDR2 SNEGSKA (reference sequence). CDR3 length equals 14 residues. The J segment lost 6 bases and the V segment lost 6 bases, leaving 4 bases of the junction unmatched. DNA for the CDR3: TGCAGTGCGCGGACTAGCGGGAGTTCCGGGGAGCTGTTTTTT. It encodes CSARTSGSSGELFF.

This clonotype came up many times. This chain connects TRBV28 to TRBJ1-1; D is perhaps TRBD1 (6 bases). V shed 2 bases and J shed 0 bases, with 16 bases lying between them. The CDR3 is 17 residues long. Germline-derived CDR1 and CDR2 are MDHEN and SYDVKM. CDR3 in amino acids: CASSLIVRDTLNTEAFF. CDR3 coding DNA: TGTGCCAGCAGTTTAATCGTCCGGGACACCTTGAACACTGAAGCTTTCTTT.

This chain connects TRBV20-1 to TRBJ2-1, with a possible D match to TRBD2 (6 bases). CDR3 length equals 14 residues. The germline V gene has CDR1 DFQATT and CDR2 SNEGSKA (reference sequence). Trimming cost V 5 bases and J 0 bases, with 11 bases left between them. Here the CDR3 reads CSAAGGSSYNEQFF. DNA for the CDR3: TGCAGTGCTGCCGGAGGGAGCTCCTACAATGAGCAGTTCTTC.

The table lists this clonotype with many counts. V usage is TRBV24-1 and J usage is TRBJ2-1; 8 nucleotides match TRBD2. V dropped 2 bases and J dropped 0; count of bases not matched to a gene: 2. CDR3 length: 16 residues. The germline gives CDR1 KGHDR, CDR2 SFDVKD. CDR3: CATSDSGTSSYNEQFF. For the CDR3, the DNA is TGTGCCACCAGTGATTCCGGGACTAGCTCCTACAATGAGCAGTTCTTC.

Many counts were recorded for this clonotype. J is TRBJ2-7 and V is TRBV29-1; 10 bases line up with TRBD1. V shed 4 bases, J shed 1 base, and the junction held 4 bases outside the gene matches. Germline V gene sequence: CDR1 SQVTM, CDR2 ANQGSEA. The CDR3 totals 14 residues. The CDR3 DNA follows: TGCAGCGTTGCAATGGGACAGGGGTCCTACGAGCAGTACTTC. It yields the protein CSVAMGQGSYEQYF.

This clonotype was seen repeatedly, ten times or more. The chain has TRBV6-5 and TRBJ2-7; 7 bases fit TRBD1. Looked up from germline, CDR1 is MNHEY and CDR2 is SVGAGI. V shed 6 bases and J 3 bases; nucleotides not matched to a gene: 17. The CDR3 extends over 17 amino acids. CDR3 amino acids: CASRPLALDRDFYEQYF. The CDR3 DNA reads TGTGCCAGCAGACCATTAGCCCTTGACAGGGATTTCTACGAGCAGTACTTC.

This clonotype was detected a few times. The chain combines TRBV12-3 or TRBV12-4 with TRBJ2-1; 7 bases map to TRBD1. Trimming cost V 6 bases and J 5 bases; bases outside gene matches: 7. The CDR3 is made up of 14 amino acids. DNA of the CDR3: TGTGCCAGCAGCCACAGGGGCGGAGACAATGAGCAGTTCTTC. This encodes CASSHRGGDNEQFF.

This clonotype was counted many times. The CDR3 reads CASSSFRDRGETQYF. CDR3 bases: TGTGCCAGCAGCTCCTTCCGCGACCGAGGAGAGACCCAGTACTTC. V gene TRBV7-6 combines with J gene TRBJ2-5, with D unclear. The V and J ends lost 4 bases and 4 bases respectively, with 16 bases between them. CDR1 is SGHVS and CDR2 is FNYEAQ in the germline V gene. The CDR3 extends over 15 amino acids. Using reference TRBV7-6 and TRBJ2-5 for the parts outside the CDR3, the full variable domain is GAGVSQSPRYKVTKRGQDVALRCDPISGHVSLYWYRQALGQGPEFLTYFNYEAQQDKSGLPNDRFSAERPEGSISTLTIQRTEQRDSAMYRCASSSFRDRGETQYFGPGTRLLVL.

This clonotype was detected many times. The chain combines TRBV5-1 with TRBJ2-2; D not resolved. Trimming stripped 1 base from V and 5 bases from J, with 9 bases between. The germline V gene has CDR1 SGHRS and CDR2 YFSETQ. This CDR3 comprises 14 residues. The CDR3 DNA is TGCGCCAGCAGCTTGAGGTATCGAACCGGGGAGCTGTTTTTT. Translated, it gives CASSLRYRTGELFF.

This clonotype was recorded at least ten times. The genes are TRBV28 and TRBJ1-1, with D maybe TRBD1 (6 bases). V was pared by 5 bases and J by 2 bases, with 18 bases between. Germline CDR1 MDHEN, CDR2 SYDVKM. The CDR3 runs to 16 residues. CDR3 protein: CASSDGPGRGNTEAFF. The CDR3 coding sequence is TGTGCCAGCAGTGACGGCCCTGGCAGGGGTAACACTGAAGCTTTCTTT.

This clonotype was counted ten times or more. V is TRBV29-1 and J is TRBJ2-3; D call uncertain. The V gene's germline CDR1 is SQVTM and CDR2 ANQGSEA. V was clipped by 3 bases and J by 3 bases, with 7 bases between them. This CDR3 spans 12 amino acids. The CDR3 region has the DNA TGCAGCGTTGAGCAACAGACAGATACGCAGTATTTT. It encodes CSVEQQTDTQYF.

This clonotype has at least ten counts. The rearrangement uses TRBV2 and TRBJ2-5, with D perhaps TRBD1 (5 bases). Germline values: CDR1 SNHLY, CDR2 FYNNEI. The CDR3 totals 14 residues. Trimming took off 6 bases at V and 5 bases at J, with 16 bases between the two ends. The CDR3 DNA reads TGTGCCAGCAGGACAGATATCCTGGGGGAGACCCAGTACTTC. The encoded protein is CASRTDILGETQYF.

This clonotype came up many times. The chain combines TRBV28 with TRBJ2-7; tentatively, D is TRBD2 (5 bases). The CDR3 is 14 amino acids. V lost 5 bases, J lost 2 bases, and 13 bases lay in between. CDR1 MDHEN and CDR2 SYDVKM come from the germline V gene. The CDR3 spells CASSEGSSAYEQYF. In DNA form, the CDR3 reads TGTGCCAGCAGTGAGGGAAGTTCGGCCTACGAGCAGTACTTC.

This clonotype has a handful of counts. This sequence joins TRBV6-5 and TRBJ1-6; the D is unclear. This CDR3 region has 15 residues. The V gene's germline CDR1 is MNHEY and CDR2 SVGAGI. V lost 2 bases and J 6 bases, leaving 11 bases between the germline ends. The CDR3 DNA reads TGTGCCAGCAGTTACCTCACTTGGAGTAATTCACCCCTCCACTTT. This gives the protein CASSYLTWSNSPLHF.

This clonotype has a handful of counts. This chain links TRBV2 with TRBJ2-4, with D tentatively TRBD2 (5 bases). Trimming stripped 3 bases from V and 0 bases from J, with 15 bases between. From germline, CDR1 is SNHLY and CDR2 FYNNEI. This CDR3 has 17 residues. This CDR3 is CASSESRAALAKNIQYF. In DNA form, the CDR3 reads TGTGCCAGCAGTGAGTCGCGGGCAGCCCTAGCCAAAAACATTCAGTACTTC.

In this sample, this clonotype turned up many times. V and J are TRBV2 and TRBJ2-6, with 7 bases matching TRBD1. Unmatched junction bases numbered 4, after V lost 5 bases and J lost 0 bases. In germline, CDR1 is SNHLY, CDR2 FYNNEI. This CDR3 is 16 amino acids long. CDR3 coding DNA: TGTGCCAGCAGTAGGGACAGCTTCTCTGGGGCCAACGTCCTGACTTTC. It specifies CASSRDSFSGANVLTF. Variable domain in full (rest from reference TRBV2 and TRBJ2-6): EPEVTQTPSHQVTQMGQEVILRCVPISNHLYFYWYRQILGQKVEFLVSFYNNEISEKSEIFDDQFSVERPDGSNFTLKIRSTKLEDSAMYFCASSRDSFSGANVLTFGAGSRLTVL.

The V and J genes are TRBV4-3 and TRBJ2-7; perhaps TRBD2 as D (5 bases). V gave up 0 bases and J gave up 0 bases, with 18 bases separating them. The CDR3 has 18 residues. The germline V gene encodes CDR1 LGHNA and CDR2 YSLEER. CDR3 sequence (DNA): TGCGCCAGCAGCCAAGATTCCCCCGGTGGGAGTAGCTCCTACGAGCAGTACTTC. This translates into CASSQDSPGGSSSYEQYF.

This clonotype was detected many times. V and J are TRBV12-3 or TRBV12-4 and TRBJ2-7; D could derive from TRBD1 or TRBD2 (6 bases each). The CDR3 loop spans 13 amino acids. V was pared by 7 bases and J by 3 bases, with 13 bases between. The CDR3 is CASTEQGGYEQYF. CDR3 sequence (DNA): TGTGCCAGCACCGAACAGGGAGGCTACGAGCAGTACTTC.

This clonotype appeared many times. The CDR3 loop reads CASSAYSSSTDTQYF. CDR3 nucleotide sequence: TGTGCCAGCAGTGCCTACAGCTCTAGCACAGATACGCAGTATTTT. The chain recombines TRBV12-3 or TRBV12-4 with TRBJ2-3, with no clear D. This CDR3 is 15 amino acids long. V was trimmed by 5 bases and J by 0 bases, leaving 12 bases between them.

The gene calls are TRBV10-3 and TRBJ1-2, with TRBD1 matching over 9 bases. Trimming at V came to 3 bases and at J to 8 bases, leaving 4 bases not matched to a gene. The CDR3 is 13 amino acids. CDR1 and CDR2 (germline): ENHRY, SYGVKD. The CDR3 DNA follows: TGTGCCATCAGTGAACAGACAGGGGGAGGCTACACCTTC. Amino acids: CAISEQTGGGYTF.

The rearrangement joins TRBV12-3 or TRBV12-4 to TRBJ2-2, with 8 positions matching TRBD2. The CDR3 is 15 amino acids. With 8 bases clipped from V and 7 bases from J, the junction kept 12 bases outside the gene matches. CDR3 region: CASRGGATGDGELFF. CDR3 coding DNA: TGTGCCAGCCGGGGGGGGGCGACCGGGGACGGGGAGCTGTTTTTT.

This clonotype was detected ten times or more. The V call is TRBV4-2, the J call TRBJ1-5, with a possible D match to TRBD1 (6 bases). The germline gives CDR1 LGHNA, CDR2 YNFKEQ. This CDR3 is built from 16 residues. Trimming removed 1 base from V and 5 bases from J, with 15 bases in between. CDR3 amino acids: CASSQVRTEGHQPQHF. The CDR3 DNA reads TGTGCCAGCAGCCAAGTACGGACAGAGGGTCATCAGCCCCAGCATTTT.

At least ten counts were recorded for this clonotype. This chain connects TRBV20-1 to TRBJ2-7, with 7 bases aligning to TRBD2. Germline loops: CDR1 DFQATT, CDR2 SNEGSKA (reference sequence). V lost 3 bases and J lost 5; bases outside the gene matches: 4. The CDR3 is made up of 12 amino acids. The CDR3 coding sequence is TGCAGTGCTAGTAGGGGACTACACGAGCAGTACTTC. Translating gives CSASRGLHEQYF.

This clonotype was found many times. CDR3 sequence (DNA): TGTGCCAGCAGTTCCTGGGGACATCCGAACACTGAAGCTTTCTTT. Protein product: CASSSWGHPNTEAFF. The chain is built from TRBV12-3 or TRBV12-4 and TRBJ1-1, with D perhaps matching TRBD1 (6 bases). V shed 4 bases and J shed 1 base, with 13 bases lying between them. The CDR3 totals 15 residues.

This rearrangement joins TRBV6-1 to TRBJ2-7; a possible D gene is TRBD1 (6 bases). The germline V and J ends were trimmed by 6 bases and 1 base, with 16 bases remaining between them. Germline loops: CDR1 MNHNS, CDR2 SASEGT. The CDR3 contains 15 residues. The DNA of the CDR3 is TGTGCCAGCAGGGACAGACCAATTCTGTCCTACGAGCAGTACTTC. Protein sequence: CASRDRPILSYEQYF.